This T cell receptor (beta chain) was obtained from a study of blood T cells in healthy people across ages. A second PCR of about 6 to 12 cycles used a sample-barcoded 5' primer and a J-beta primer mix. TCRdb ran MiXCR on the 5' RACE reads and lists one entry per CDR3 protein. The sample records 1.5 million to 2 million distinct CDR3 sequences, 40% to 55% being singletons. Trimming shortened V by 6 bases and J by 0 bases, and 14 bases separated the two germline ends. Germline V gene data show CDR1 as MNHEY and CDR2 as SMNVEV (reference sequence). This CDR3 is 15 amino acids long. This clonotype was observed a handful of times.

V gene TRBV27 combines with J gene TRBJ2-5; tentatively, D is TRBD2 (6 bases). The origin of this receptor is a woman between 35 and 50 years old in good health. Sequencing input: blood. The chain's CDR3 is CASSILGGDQETQYF. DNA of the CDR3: TGTGCCAGCAGCATCCTTGGCGGGGACCAAGAGACCCAGTACTTC.